The rows below give T cell receptor beta chains drawn from one sample of a study of cytomegalovirus exposure and HLA in healthy donors. The data were produced by immunoSEQ multiplex PCR, yet TCRdb's version contains in-frame clones alone and is incomplete. This table holds roughly 170,000 clones, approximately 82% found once. The sequencing sample was made of PBMCs. The receptors stem from a girl aged 2 to 9 in good health and CMV-seropositive. CDR3s include the opening cysteine and the closing phenylalanine or tryptophan. D genes are given only for firm matches. Not every row has a clone size; where given, it reads once, few, many or a size class.

J gene: TRBJ2-1; D gene: TRBD2; clone size: once; V gene: TRBV7-9; CDR3 protein: CASSSPTSGALLQFF; CDR3 DNA: TGTGCCAGCAGCTCCCCAACTAGCGGGGCCCTATTGCAGTTCTTC
J gene: TRBJ2-5; D gene: TRBD2; clone size: NA; V gene: TRBV5-6; CDR3 protein: CASSPLVRRAGNGETQYF; CDR3 DNA: TGTGCCAGCAGCCCCCTCGTCAGGCGAGCGGGAAATGGAGAGACCCAGTACTTC
J gene: TRBJ2-3; D gene: NA; clone size: few; V gene: TRBV29-1; CDR3 protein: CSVEDRSRTDTQYF; CDR3 DNA: TGCAGCGTTGAAGACAGATCCCGCACAGATACGCAGTATTTT
J gene: TRBJ1-1; D gene: NA; clone size: NA; V gene: TRBV19; CDR3 protein: CASSITGTNTEAFF; CDR3 DNA: TGTGCCAGTAGTATAACAGGGACGAACACTGAAGCTTTCTTT
J gene: TRBJ2-6; D gene: NA; clone size: NA; V gene: TRBV5-8; CDR3 protein: CASSLDSGSGANVLTF; CDR3 DNA: TGTGCCAGCAGCTTGGACAGCGGCTCTGGGGCCAACGTCCTGACTTTC
J gene: TRBJ1-2; D gene: TRBD1; clone size: NA; V gene: TRBV27; CDR3 protein: CASSGQGNGYTF; CDR3 DNA: TGTGCCAGCTCGGGACAGGGGAATGGCTACACCTTC
J gene: TRBJ1-6; D gene: NA; clone size: NA; V gene: TRBV28; CDR3 protein: CASRTEDGVDPPLHF; CDR3 DNA: TGTGCCAGTCGCACGGAAGACGGGGTTGATCCACCCCTCCACTTT
J gene: TRBJ2-1; D gene: NA; clone size: NA; V gene: TRBV5-5; CDR3 protein: CASSPRTRTDNEQFF; CDR3 DNA: TGTGCCAGCAGCCCCCGGACACGGACAGACAATGAGCAGTTCTTC
J gene: TRBJ2-7; D gene: NA; clone size: NA; V gene: TRBV6-1; CDR3 protein: CASSEVRAGLLIYEQYF; CDR3 DNA: TGTGCCAGCAGTGAAGTGAGGGCGGGCCTGCTAATCTACGAGCAGTACTTC
J gene: TRBJ2-4; D gene: NA; clone size: NA; V gene: TRBV7-2; CDR3 protein: CASSFVGGHENIQYF; CDR3 DNA: TGTGCCAGCAGCTTTGTGGGGGGGCACGAAAACATTCAGTACTTC
J gene: TRBJ2-3; D gene: TRBD2; clone size: NA; V gene: TRBV6-5; CDR3 protein: CASSYDGGGAGDTQYF; CDR3 DNA: TGTGCCAGCAGTTACGATGGCGGGGGGGCAGGAGATACGCAGTATTTT
J gene: TRBJ1-2; D gene: NA; clone size: NA; V gene: TRBV13; CDR3 protein: CASSLGSGDGYTF; CDR3 DNA: TGTGCCAGCAGCTTAGGGTCAGGGGATGGCTACACCTTC
J gene: TRBJ2-7; D gene: NA; clone size: NA; V gene: TRBV18; CDR3 protein: CASSPPAVHEQYF; CDR3 DNA: TGTGCCAGCTCACCCCCTGCGGTGCACGAGCAGTACTTC
J gene: TRBJ2-3; D gene: TRBD2; clone size: NA; V gene: TRBV18; CDR3 protein: CASSPGWMTSGTDTQYF; CDR3 DNA: TGTGCCAGCTCACCGGGGTGGATGACTAGCGGCACAGATACGCAGTATTTT
J gene: TRBJ2-7; D gene: NA; clone size: few; V gene: TRBV2; CDR3 protein: CASRGAYRAEQYF; CDR3 DNA: TGTGCCAGCAGGGGGGCATACAGGGCGGAGCAGTACTTC
J gene: TRBJ1-1; D gene: TRBD1; clone size: NA; V gene: TRBV5-1; CDR3 protein: CASSSGTGKPEAFF; CDR3 DNA: TGCGCCAGCAGTTCCGGGACAGGGAAGCCTGAAGCTTTCTTT
J gene: TRBJ2-1; D gene: NA; clone size: NA; V gene: TRBV4-1; CDR3 protein: CASSATGISYNEQFF; CDR3 DNA: TGCGCCAGCAGCGCGACAGGTATCTCCTACAATGAGCAGTTCTTC
J gene: TRBJ2-7; D gene: NA; clone size: NA; V gene: TRBV5-1; CDR3 protein: CASSLQGSEQYF; CDR3 DNA: TGCGCCAGCAGCTTGCAGGGCTCCGAGCAGTACTTC
J gene: TRBJ1-6; D gene: NA; clone size: NA; V gene: TRBV27; CDR3 protein: CASSLSPGSYNSPLHF; CDR3 DNA: TGTGCCAGCAGTTTATCTCCCGGGTCCTATAATTCACCCCTCCACTTT
J gene: TRBJ2-7; D gene: NA; clone size: NA; V gene: TRBV30; CDR3 protein: CAWSESSGYEQYF; CDR3 DNA: TGTGCCTGGAGCGAAAGTAGTGGCTACGAGCAGTACTTC
J gene: TRBJ2-7; D gene: TRBD2; clone size: NA; V gene: TRBV28; CDR3 protein: CASSFGGLVGGEQYF; CDR3 DNA: TGTGCCAGCAGTTTTGGGGGACTAGTTGGAGGCGAGCAGTACTTC
J gene: TRBJ2-1; D gene: NA; clone size: NA; V gene: TRBV11-2; CDR3 protein: CASRGSSSYNEQFF; CDR3 DNA: TGTGCCAGCAGGGGTAGCAGCTCCTACAATGAGCAGTTCTTC
J gene: TRBJ2-3; D gene: TRBD1; clone size: NA; V gene: TRBV9; CDR3 protein: CASNYDRGDTQYF; CDR3 DNA: TGTGCCAGCAATTACGACAGGGGAGATACGCAGTATTTT
J gene: TRBJ2-7; D gene: TRBD2; clone size: NA; V gene: TRBV7-2; CDR3 protein: CASSLWAGGYEQYF; CDR3 DNA: TGTGCCAGCAGCTTATGGGCGGGGGGGTACGAGCAGTACTTC
J gene: TRBJ2-7; D gene: TRBD1; clone size: NA; V gene: TRBV19; CDR3 protein: CASRQQGPPYEQYF; CDR3 DNA: TGTGCCAGTAGGCAACAGGGGCCTCCCTACGAGCAGTACTTC
J gene: TRBJ2-7; D gene: NA; clone size: NA; V gene: TRBV5-1; CDR3 protein: CASSLDPSTGTYEQYF; CDR3 DNA: TGCGCCAGCAGCTTGGACCCCTCGACTGGCACCTACGAGCAGTACTTC
J gene: TRBJ1-1; D gene: TRBD1; clone size: few; V gene: TRBV30; CDR3 protein: CAWTGQTYTEAFF; CDR3 DNA: TGTGCCTGGACGGGACAGACCTACACTGAAGCTTTCTTT
J gene: TRBJ2-1; D gene: TRBD2; clone size: NA; V gene: TRBV28; CDR3 protein: CASSSRPGTSSDEQFF; CDR3 DNA: TGTGCCAGCAGTTCACGCCCCGGGACTAGCAGCGATGAGCAGTTCTTC
J gene: TRBJ2-2; D gene: NA; clone size: NA; V gene: TRBV6-1; CDR3 protein: CASSGAHTGELFF; CDR3 DNA: TGTGCCAGCAGTGGGGCTCACACCGGGGAGCTGTTTTTT
J gene: TRBJ1-3; D gene: NA; clone size: NA; V gene: TRBV6-4; CDR3 protein: CASSPDSISGNTIYF; CDR3 DNA: TGTGCCAGCAGTCCCGACAGTATCTCTGGAAACACCATATATTTT
J gene: TRBJ1-3; D gene: NA; clone size: few; V gene: TRBV9; CDR3 protein: CASSPFGLGERSGNTIYF; CDR3 DNA: TGTGCCAGCAGCCCCTTCGGTTTAGGGGAACGGTCGGGAAACACCATATATTTT
J gene: TRBJ1-2; D gene: NA; clone size: NA; V gene: TRBV5-1; CDR3 protein: CASSDETGRYGYTF; CDR3 DNA: TGCGCCAGCAGCGACGAGACAGGCCGTTATGGCTACACCTTC
J gene: TRBJ2-1; D gene: TRBD2; clone size: NA; V gene: TRBV30; CDR3 protein: CAWSVTGGPYNEQFF; CDR3 DNA: TGTGCCTGGAGTGTAACGGGGGGGCCATACAATGAGCAGTTCTTC
J gene: TRBJ1-2; D gene: NA; clone size: NA; V gene: TRBV2; CDR3 protein: CASRPGGVSYGYTF; CDR3 DNA: TGTGCCAGCAGGCCCGGGGGGGTTTCTTATGGCTACACCTTC
J gene: TRBJ2-7; D gene: NA; clone size: NA; V gene: TRBV7-3; CDR3 protein: CASSPRAGSYEQYF; CDR3 DNA: TGTGCCAGCAGCCCGCGGGCGGGTTCCTACGAGCAGTACTTC
J gene: TRBJ2-7; D gene: NA; clone size: NA; V gene: TRBV6-1; CDR3 protein: CASLAYEQYF; CDR3 DNA: TGTGCCAGTTTAGCTTACGAGCAGTACTTC
J gene: TRBJ1-1; D gene: NA; clone size: NA; V gene: TRBV7-2; CDR3 protein: CASSFTSSMNTEAFF; CDR3 DNA: TGTGCCAGCAGTTTTACGTCCAGTATGAACACTGAAGCTTTCTTT
J gene: TRBJ2-3; D gene: NA; clone size: NA; V gene: TRBV2; CDR3 protein: CASSGQRTSTDTQYF; CDR3 DNA: TGTGCCAGCAGTGGTCAGCGGACTAGCACAGATACGCAGTATTTT
J gene: TRBJ2-2; D gene: NA; clone size: few; V gene: TRBV5-1; CDR3 protein: CASGGLDTGELFF; CDR3 DNA: TGCGCCAGCGGTGGCCTGGACACCGGGGAGCTGTTTTTT
J gene: TRBJ2-7; D gene: TRBD1; clone size: NA; V gene: TRBV5-8; CDR3 protein: CASSFSGTGDEQYF; CDR3 DNA: TGTGCCAGCAGCTTCAGCGGGACAGGGGACGAGCAGTACTTC
J gene: TRBJ1-5; D gene: NA; clone size: NA; V gene: TRBV19; CDR3 protein: CASSREGGQPQHF; CDR3 DNA: TGTGCCAGTAGTAGGGAGGGCGGGCAGCCCCAGCATTTT
J gene: TRBJ2-6; D gene: TRBD1; clone size: NA; V gene: TRBV5-1; CDR3 protein: CASSSPAGTGGAGANVLTF; CDR3 DNA: TGCGCCAGCAGCTCGCCCGCCGGGACAGGGGGCGCTGGGGCCAACGTCCTGACTTTC
J gene: TRBJ2-3; D gene: NA; clone size: NA; V gene: TRBV25-1; CDR3 protein: CASTALGSTDTQYF; CDR3 DNA: TGTGCCAGCACCGCGCTGGGCAGCACAGATACGCAGTATTTT
J gene: TRBJ1-1; D gene: NA; clone size: NA; V gene: TRBV2; CDR3 protein: CASREGLLGATEAFF; CDR3 DNA: TGTGCCAGCAGAGAAGGCTTGTTGGGGGCCACTGAAGCTTTCTTT
J gene: TRBJ1-1; D gene: NA; clone size: NA; V gene: TRBV6-5; CDR3 protein: CASSYESGMSTEAFF; CDR3 DNA: TGTGCCAGCAGTTACGAGTCAGGGATGAGCACTGAAGCTTTCTTT
J gene: TRBJ1-2; D gene: NA; clone size: NA; V gene: TRBV10-3; CDR3 protein: CAISESGTAGGYTF; CDR3 DNA: TGTGCCATCAGTGAGTCGGGGACTGCGGGTGGCTACACCTTC
J gene: TRBJ2-7; D gene: TRBD2; clone size: few; V gene: TRBV4-2; CDR3 protein: CASSHGTGLGTYEQYF; CDR3 DNA: TGTGCCAGCAGCCATGGAACGGGACTAGGGACCTACGAGCAGTACTTC
J gene: TRBJ2-6; D gene: NA; clone size: NA; V gene: TRBV2; CDR3 protein: CASSPPEAFTPGANVLTF; CDR3 DNA: TGTGCCAGCAGTCCTCCTGAGGCTTTTACCCCTGGGGCCAACGTCCTGACTTTC
J gene: TRBJ2-3; D gene: NA; clone size: NA; V gene: TRBV11-2; CDR3 protein: CASSLGGGRTDTQYF; CDR3 DNA: TGTGCCAGCAGCTTAGGGGGGGGGCGTACAGATACGCAGTATTTT
J gene: TRBJ1-5; D gene: TRBD1; clone size: NA; V gene: TRBV28; CDR3 protein: CASSSGQRNQPQHF; CDR3 DNA: TGTGCCAGCAGCTCGGGACAGAGAAATCAGCCCCAGCATTTT
J gene: TRBJ2-1; D gene: NA; clone size: NA; V gene: TRBV2; CDR3 protein: CASKAVRLEQFF; CDR3 DNA: TGTGCCAGCAAGGCTGTCCGACTTGAGCAGTTCTTC
J gene: TRBJ2-3; D gene: TRBD1; clone size: NA; V gene: TRBV15; CDR3 protein: CATSRGGEGALDTQYF; CDR3 DNA: TGTGCCACCAGCAGAGGGGGAGAGGGGGCCCTAGATACGCAGTATTTT
J gene: TRBJ2-1; D gene: NA; clone size: NA; V gene: TRBV5-1; CDR3 protein: CASSLVQGDNEQFF; CDR3 DNA: TGCGCCAGCAGCTTGGTACAGGGCGACAATGAGCAGTTCTTC
J gene: TRBJ2-5; D gene: TRBD1; clone size: few; V gene: TRBV9; CDR3 protein: CASSATGGSETQYF; CDR3 DNA: TGTGCCAGCAGCGCCACAGGGGGCTCGGAGACCCAGTACTTC
J gene: TRBJ1-5; D gene: NA; clone size: NA; V gene: TRBV2; CDR3 protein: CASSAGRDQPQHF; CDR3 DNA: TGTGCCAGCAGTGCCGGTCGGGATCAGCCCCAGCATTTT
J gene: TRBJ2-1; D gene: NA; clone size: NA; V gene: TRBV18; CDR3 protein: CASSPGTREFNEQFF; CDR3 DNA: TGTGCCAGCTCACCGGGGACTCGGGAGTTCAATGAGCAGTTCTTC
J gene: TRBJ2-7; D gene: NA; clone size: NA; V gene: TRBV4-1; CDR3 protein: CASSPTRFLLHEQYF; CDR3 DNA: TGCGCCAGCAGCCCCACTAGGTTTTTACTCCACGAGCAGTACTTC
J gene: TRBJ2-1; D gene: TRBD2; clone size: few; V gene: TRBV10-3; CDR3 protein: CAISDGVAGGDEQFF; CDR3 DNA: TGTGCCATCAGTGACGGAGTAGCGGGAGGCGATGAGCAGTTCTTC
J gene: TRBJ1-5; D gene: NA; clone size: once; V gene: TRBV27; CDR3 protein: CASSLGGGNQPQHF; CDR3 DNA: TGTGCCAGCAGTTTAGGGGGGGGGAATCAGCCCCAGCATTTT